This TCR beta chain was documented in a study of OX40 agonist ivuxolimab in advanced cancers. Study details: Patients with prior anti-PD-1, anti-PD-L1 or anti-CTLA-4 therapy were eligible; approximately 40% had some. Partial responses were recorded for three patients, including one with hepatocellular carcinoma and two with cutaneous melanoma.

The V segment lost 7 bases and the J segment 2 bases; nucleotides outside the gene matches: 9. CDR1 is LNHDA and CDR2 is SQIVND in the germline V gene (reference sequence). CDR3 length equals 17 residues. This clone appeared a single time. Clones were sequenced by immunoSEQ multiplex PCR, and TCRdb holds only the in-frame ones, with some missing. The data hold some 100,000 clones, with roughly 90% observed a single time. The starting material was CD4+ or CD8+ T cells sorted from blood, obtained in a trial of the OX40 agonist ivuxolimab. The rearrangement uses TRBV19 and TRBJ2-6; 9 bases match TRBD1. This TCR was recovered from an adult with an advanced solid tumor such as melanoma, head and neck, liver or kidney cancer. In DNA form, the CDR3 reads TGTGCCAGTACTCCAGGGACAGGGTTTGCTGGGGCCAACGTCCTGACTTTC. Translating gives CASTPGTGFAGANVLTF.